Below, 21 T cell receptor beta chains from the same sample are listed, as sequenced in a study of T cells in Graves' hyperthyroidism and ophthalmopathy. The investigators amplified TCR beta CDR3 regions from RNA transcripts. In the first-round RT-PCR of the TCR CDR3, the HTBI primer set was used. MiXCR, run by TCRdb on the multiplex PCR reads, gives a single entry per CDR3 protein. The top ten clones hold 6.5% to 9% of a sample with hundreds of thousands of distinct CDR3 sequences, about 45% of them seen once. Sequencing was performed on peripheral blood or thyroid tissue (not recorded which). These receptors came from an adult man with Graves' disease, either hyperthyroidism or ophthalmopathy (not recorded which).

On this clonotype: The CDR3 carries no conserved terminal phenylalanine or tryptophan, so it likely arises from a read error. No DNA is shown, since the ends of the CDR3 on it are uncertain; the CDR3 is the one TCRdb lists. This chain connects TRBV7-2 to TRBJ2-6. The CDR3 length is 13 residues, termini included. The V gene's germline CDR1 is SGHTA and CDR2 FQGNSA. CDR3 residues: CASSSSGANVLCC.

This clonotype was found a few times. The V call is TRBV7-9, the J call TRBJ1-1; no firm D call. Trimming cost V 1 base and J 1 base, with 7 bases left between them. The CDR3 runs 14 residues. From germline, CDR1 is SEHNR and CDR2 FQNEAQ (reference sequence). CDR3 residues: CASSLGEANTEAFF. The CDR3 DNA reads TGTGCCAGCAGCTTAGGGGAAGCGAACACTGAAGCTTTCTTT.

A few counts support this clonotype. V usage is TRBV7-2 and J usage is TRBJ1-5; D remains ambiguous. Trimming left V 1 base short and J 9 bases short, with 19 bases between. Germline V lookup: CDR1 SGHTA, CDR2 FQGNSA. This CDR3 has 16 amino acids. This CDR3 is CASSLDPPSPGTPQHF. The CDR3 DNA reads as TGTGCCAGCAGCTTAGACCCCCCCTCTCCAGGCACGCCCCAGCATTTT.

The chain employs TRBV9 and TRBJ1-3; D not certain. The germline gives CDR1 SGDLS, CDR2 YYNGEE. V was clipped by 0 bases and J by 0 bases, with 7 bases between them. This CDR3 contains 15 residues. The CDR3 reads CASSVESGSGNTIYF. Written as DNA, the CDR3 is TGTGCCAGCAGCGTAGAGTCGGGCTCTGGAAACACCATATATTTT.

Remarks on this clonotype: A much bigger clone sits one base away, suggesting this may be a read error. No conserved phenylalanine or tryptophan is present at the end of the CDR3, so a read error is the likely explanation. V and J are TRBV19 and TRBJ1-2, with a weak D call TRBD1 (5 bases). Germline V gene lookup returns CDR1 LNHDA and CDR2 SQIVND (reference sequence). Trimming pared 7 bases from V and 7 bases from J, leaving 13 bases between. This CDR3 contains 12 residues. CDR3 sequence: CASTEGSGGYTL. CDR3 sequence (DNA): TGTGCCAGTACTGAGGGGAGTGGTGGCTACACCCTC.

This clonotype was counted a few times. A far larger clone is only one base removed, so a read error is likely. The V and J genes are TRBV2 and TRBJ1-1; unclear D gene. The length of the CDR3 is 11 residues. The V gene lost 7 bases and the J gene lost 1 base, with 4 bases spanning the gap. CDR1 is SNHLY, CDR2 FYNNEI, per germline. The CDR3 loop reads CASNSNTEAFF. The CDR3 DNA follows: TGTGCCAGCAATTCGAACACTGAAGCTTTCTTT.

This clonotype was picked up many times. V is TRBV20-1 and J is TRBJ2-5, with 7 bases that match TRBD2. The CDR3 consists of 15 residues. Per the germline V gene, CDR1 is DFQATT and CDR2 is SNEGSKA (reference sequence). The ends lost 0 bases at V and 5 bases at J; junction bases unmatched: 9. CDR3 amino acids: CSARDERDRGETQYF. CDR3 bases: TGCAGTGCTAGAGATGAGCGGGATCGAGGGGAGACCCAGTACTTC.

This clonotype was observed at least ten times. The rearrangement joins TRBV15 to TRBJ1-5; TRBD1 agrees at 10 bases. V gave up 4 bases and J gave up 4 bases; unmatched junction bases: 1. The CDR3 contains 14 residues. The germline V gene encodes CDR1 LNHNV and CDR2 YYDKDF (reference sequence). The CDR3 spells CATSMDRGNQPQHF. CDR3 DNA: TGTGCCACCAGCATGGACAGGGGGAATCAGCCCCAGCATTTT.

This clonotype was counted only a few times. The gene calls are TRBV2 and TRBJ1-4, with D maybe TRBD1 (6 bases). Germline V gives CDR1 SNHLY, CDR2 FYNNEI. This CDR3 spans 14 amino acids. V lost 8 bases, J lost 6 bases, and 16 bases lay in between. This CDR3 reads CASASLKGDEKLFF. CDR3 coding DNA: TGTGCCAGCGCCTCTCTGAAGGGGGATGAAAAACTGTTTTTT. The full variable domain, rest sourced from reference TRBV2 and TRBJ1-4, is EPEVTQTPSHQVTQMGQEVILRCVPISNHLYFYWYRQILGQKVEFLVSFYNNEISEKSEIFDDQFSVERPDGSNFTLKIRSTKLEDSAMYFCASASLKGDEKLFFGSGTQLSVL.

The V call is TRBV5-5, the J call TRBJ1-2, with TRBD1 identical over 10 bases. This CDR3 comprises 14 residues. V lost 0 bases, J lost 8 bases, and 4 bases stayed unmatched. The V gene's germline CDR1 is SGHKS and CDR2 YYEKEE (reference sequence). DNA for the CDR3: TGTGCCAGCAGCTTGGGTGGACAGGGGGGCGGCTACACCTTC. This sequence encodes CASSLGGQGGGYTF.

The chain combines TRBV7-8 with TRBJ1-2; D might be TRBD1 (5 bases). CDR3 size: 15 residues. Trimming took off 6 bases at V and 0 bases at J, with 14 bases between the two ends. CDR1 and CDR2 from the germline V gene are SGHVS and FQNEAQ. The CDR3 bases are TGTGCCAGCAGACTCAGGGATCGGACTAACTATGGCTACACCTTC. Its translation: CASRLRDRTNYGYTF.

This chain connects TRBV25-1 to TRBJ1-2; TRBD1 might be the D (6 bases). V was cut by 9 bases and J by 8 bases, with 13 bases left in between. Germline loops: CDR1 MGHDK, CDR2 SYGVNS. The CDR3 sequence is 11 residues long. The CDR3 coding sequence is TGTGCCAGTCAACAGGGTAGAGGCTACACCTTC. The encoded protein is CASQQGRGYTF.

The gene calls are TRBV24-1 and TRBJ1-4; 7 nucleotides match TRBD1. The germline V gene encodes CDR1 KGHDR and CDR2 SFDVKD. The V segment lost 4 bases and the J segment 3 bases; nucleotides outside the gene matches: 4. This CDR3 has 15 residues. This CDR3 is CATSDPTGSNEKLFF. The CDR3 DNA reads TGTGCCACCAGTGACCCGACAGGGTCTAATGAAAAACTGTTTTTT.

V and J are TRBV20-1 and TRBJ1-4; no firm D call. Germline V gene lookup returns CDR1 DFQATT and CDR2 SNEGSKA (reference sequence). The CDR3 is made up of 15 amino acids. Trimming left V 0 bases short and J 6 bases short, with 14 bases between. The CDR3 nucleotides are TGCAGTGCTAGAGATTCGGCAGCGACTGATGAAAAACTGTTTTTT. Its protein product is CSARDSAATDEKLFF.

In its sample, this clonotype was seen a few times. V usage is TRBV7-2 and J usage is TRBJ2-7, with D hard to call. The CDR3 sequence is 13 residues long. Germline CDR1 SGHTA, CDR2 FQGNSA. V gave up 6 bases and J gave up 0 bases, with 9 bases separating them. The CDR3 sequence: CASSSPHSYEQYF. DNA of the CDR3: TGTGCCAGCAGTTCGCCCCACTCCTACGAGCAGTACTTC. Variable domain in full (rest from reference TRBV7-2 and TRBJ2-7): GAGVSQSPSNKVTEKGKDVELRCDPISGHTALYWYRQSLGQGLEFLIYFQGNSAPDKSGLPSDRFSAERTGGSVSTLTIQRTQQEDSAVYLCASSSPHSYEQYFGPGTRLTVT.

For this clonotype: The missing conserved phenylalanine or tryptophan at the end of this CDR3 makes a read error likely. The limits of the CDR3 on the DNA are not certain, so only TCRdb's listed CDR3 is given. The V and J genes are TRBV6-5 and TRBJ2-1; no check of the table's D call, TRBD2, against the DNA was made. The length of the CDR3 is 9 amino acids, counting both ends. Looked up from germline, CDR1 is MNHEY and CDR2 is SVGAGI. Here the CDR3 reads CASSPRLAG.

There are a few counts of this clonotype. J is TRBJ1-6 and V is TRBV19; a weak D match, TRBD1 (6 bases). With 6 bases removed from V and 8 bases from J, the gap between germline ends came to 14 bases. CDR1 LNHDA and CDR2 SQIVND come from the germline V gene (reference sequence). The CDR3 loop spans 14 amino acids. The CDR3 protein is CASSPEGGYSPLHF. The CDR3 DNA follows: TGTGCCAGTAGCCCCGAGGGGGGTTATTCACCCCTCCACTTT.

This clonotype was seen repeatedly, ten times or more. The genes are TRBV2 and TRBJ1-1; D unclear. CDR1 and CDR2 (germline): SNHLY, FYNNEI. The CDR3 loop spans 15 amino acids. Trimming left V 2 bases short and J 4 bases short, with 14 bases between. This chain's CDR3 is CASSEKSGVGTEAFF. CDR3 DNA: TGTGCCAGCAGTGAAAAAAGTGGGGTCGGCACTGAAGCTTTCTTT.

This clonotype was picked up many times. The V and J genes are TRBV29-1 and TRBJ1-1; 11 nucleotides match TRBD1. The germline V gene has CDR1 SQVTM and CDR2 ANQGSEA. After removal of 7 bases from V and 5 bases from J, the junction contained 3 bases not matched to a gene. The CDR3 contains 12 residues. The chain's CDR3 is CSGDRGGTEAFF. CDR3 DNA sequence: TGCAGCGGGGACAGGGGGGGTACTGAAGCTTTCTTT.

This clonotype came up a few times. V gene TRBV10-3 combines with J gene TRBJ1-1; D not certain. The CDR3 loop spans 13 amino acids. The germline V gene encodes CDR1 ENHRY and CDR2 SYGVKD. V shed 10 bases and J shed 1 base, with 13 bases lying between them. The CDR3 coding sequence is TGTGCCAGCAACGTACAGAGGAACACTGAAGCTTTCTTT. This codes for CASNVQRNTEAFF.

This clonotype was observed a single time. V is TRBV5-4 and J is TRBJ2-5; TRBD2 aligns across 7 bases. The junction had 8 bases not matched to a gene; V was cut back by 4 bases and J by 2 bases. Per germline, CDR1 SGHNT and CDR2 YYREEE (reference sequence). The length of the CDR3 is 15 residues. CDR3 DNA: TGTGCCAGCAGCCCCCTCGCGGGGGAGCAAGAGACCCAGTACTTC. This codes for CASSPLAGEQETQYF.